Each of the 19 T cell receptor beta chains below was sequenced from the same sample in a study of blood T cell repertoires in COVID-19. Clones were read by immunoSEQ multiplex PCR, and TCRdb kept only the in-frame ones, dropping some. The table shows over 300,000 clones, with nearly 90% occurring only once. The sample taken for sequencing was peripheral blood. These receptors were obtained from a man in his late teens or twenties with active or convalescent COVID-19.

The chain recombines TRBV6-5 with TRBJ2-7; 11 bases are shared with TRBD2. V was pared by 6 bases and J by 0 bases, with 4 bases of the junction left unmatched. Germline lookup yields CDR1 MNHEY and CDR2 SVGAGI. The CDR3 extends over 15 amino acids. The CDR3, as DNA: TGTGCCAGCAGGCTAGCGGGGGGCGGCTCCTACGAGCAGTACTTC. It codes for CASRLAGGGSYEQYF.

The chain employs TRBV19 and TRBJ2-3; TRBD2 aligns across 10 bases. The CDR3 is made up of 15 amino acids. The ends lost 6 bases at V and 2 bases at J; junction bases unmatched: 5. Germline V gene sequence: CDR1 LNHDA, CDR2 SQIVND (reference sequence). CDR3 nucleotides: TGTGCCAGTAGATTAGCGGGGGGTACCACAGATACGCAGTATTTT. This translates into CASRLAGGTTDTQYF.

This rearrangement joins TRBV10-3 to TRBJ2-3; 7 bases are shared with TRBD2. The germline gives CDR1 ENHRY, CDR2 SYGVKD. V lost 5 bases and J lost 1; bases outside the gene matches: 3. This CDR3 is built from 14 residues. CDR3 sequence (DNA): TGTGCCATCAGTTTTGCGGGGGGCACAGATACGCAGTATTTT. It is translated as CAISFAGGTDTQYF.

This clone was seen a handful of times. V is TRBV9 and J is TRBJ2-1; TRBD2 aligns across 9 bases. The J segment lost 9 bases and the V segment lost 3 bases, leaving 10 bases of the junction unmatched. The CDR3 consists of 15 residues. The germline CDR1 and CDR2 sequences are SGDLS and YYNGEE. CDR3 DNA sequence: TGTGCCAGCAGCGAGGGACTAGCCTCGATCAGTGAGCAGTTCTTC. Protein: CASSEGLASISEQFF. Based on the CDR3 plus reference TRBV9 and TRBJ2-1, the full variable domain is DSGVTQTPKHLITATGQRVTLRCSPRSGDLSVYWYQQSLDQGLQFLIQYYNGEERAKGNILERFSAQQFPDLHSELNLSSLELGDSALYFCASSEGLASISEQFFGPGTRLTVL.

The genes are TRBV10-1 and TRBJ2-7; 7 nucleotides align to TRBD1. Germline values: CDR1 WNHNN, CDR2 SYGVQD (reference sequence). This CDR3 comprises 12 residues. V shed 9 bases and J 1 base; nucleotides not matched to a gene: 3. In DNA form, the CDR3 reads TGCGCCAGACAGGGGAGTTCCTACGAGCAGTACTTC. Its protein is CARQGSSYEQYF.

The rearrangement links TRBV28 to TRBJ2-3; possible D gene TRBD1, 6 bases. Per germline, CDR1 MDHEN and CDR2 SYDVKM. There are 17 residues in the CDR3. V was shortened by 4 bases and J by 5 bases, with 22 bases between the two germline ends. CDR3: CASSSPLGTQTGDTQYF. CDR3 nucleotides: TGTGCCAGCAGTTCACCTTTAGGGACCCAGACAGGAGATACGCAGTATTTT.

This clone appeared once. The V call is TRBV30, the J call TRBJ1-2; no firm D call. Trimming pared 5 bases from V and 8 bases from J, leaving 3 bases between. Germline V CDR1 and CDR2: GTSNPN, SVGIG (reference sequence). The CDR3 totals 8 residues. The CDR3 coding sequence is TGTGCCTGGCAAGGCTACACCTTC. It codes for CAWQGYTF.

The CDR3 reads CASAQFGGRSSYEQYF. The CDR3 nucleotides are TGTGCCAGCGCACAATTCGGGGGGCGAAGCTCCTACGAGCAGTACTTC. The chain combines TRBV28 with TRBJ2-7; possible D gene TRBD2, 7 bases. The CDR3 loop spans 16 amino acids. Germline V CDR1 and CDR2: MDHEN, SYDVKM. Trimming stripped 8 bases from V and 0 bases from J, with 20 bases between. The full variable domain, rest sourced from reference TRBV28 and TRBJ2-7, is DVKVTQSSRYLVKRTGEKVFLECVQDMDHENMFWYRQDPGLGLRLIYFSYDVKMKEKGDIPEGYSVSREKKERFSLILESASTNQTSMYLCASAQFGGRSSYEQYFGPGTRLTVT.

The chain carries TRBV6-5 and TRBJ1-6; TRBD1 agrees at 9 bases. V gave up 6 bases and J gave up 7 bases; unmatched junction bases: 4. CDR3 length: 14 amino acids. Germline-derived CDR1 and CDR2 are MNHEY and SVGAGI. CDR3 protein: CASRSGTGNSPLHF. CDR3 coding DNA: TGTGCCAGCAGATCCGGGACAGGGAATTCACCCCTCCACTTT.

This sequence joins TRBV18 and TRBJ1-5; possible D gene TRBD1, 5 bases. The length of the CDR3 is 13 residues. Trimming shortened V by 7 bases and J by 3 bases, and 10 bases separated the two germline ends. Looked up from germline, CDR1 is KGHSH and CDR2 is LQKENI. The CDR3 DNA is TGTGCCAGCTGTGGAGGGGACAATCAGCCCCAGCATTTT. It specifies CASCGGDNQPQHF.

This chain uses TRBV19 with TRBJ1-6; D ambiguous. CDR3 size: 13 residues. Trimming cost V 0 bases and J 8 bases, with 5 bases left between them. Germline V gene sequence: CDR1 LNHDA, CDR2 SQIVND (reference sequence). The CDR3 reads CASSIEFDSPLHF. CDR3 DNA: TGTGCCAGTAGTATAGAATTCGATTCACCCCTCCACTTT.

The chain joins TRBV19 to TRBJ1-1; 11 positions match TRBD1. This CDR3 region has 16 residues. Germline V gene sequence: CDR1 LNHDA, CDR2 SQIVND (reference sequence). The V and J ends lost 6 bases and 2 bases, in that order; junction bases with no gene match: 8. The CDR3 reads CASRSGDRGINTEAFF. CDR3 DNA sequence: TGTGCCAGTAGATCCGGGGACAGGGGGATTAACACTGAAGCTTTCTTT.

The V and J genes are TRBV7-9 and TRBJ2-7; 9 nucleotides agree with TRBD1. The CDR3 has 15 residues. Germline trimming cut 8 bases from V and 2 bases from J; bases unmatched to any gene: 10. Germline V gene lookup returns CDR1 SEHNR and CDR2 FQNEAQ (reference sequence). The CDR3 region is CASRGGGTGPYEQYF. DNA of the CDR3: TGTGCCAGCCGAGGAGGTGGGACAGGGCCCTACGAGCAGTACTTC.

The CDR3 DNA is TGTGCCAGTAGTTTGGGACAGTATAATTCACCCCTCCACTTT. As protein: CASSLGQYNSPLHF. The V gene is TRBV19, the J gene TRBJ1-6; the match to TRBD1 covers 7 bases. With V trimmed by 5 bases and J by 4 bases, 2 bases remained unmatched. Germline V gene lookup returns CDR1 LNHDA and CDR2 SQIVND (reference sequence). CDR3 length: 14 residues.

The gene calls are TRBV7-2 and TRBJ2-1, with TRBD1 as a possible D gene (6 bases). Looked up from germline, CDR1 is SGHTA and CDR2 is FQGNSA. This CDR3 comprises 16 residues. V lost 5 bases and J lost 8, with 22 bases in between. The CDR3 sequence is CASSPLPGVAYDEQFF. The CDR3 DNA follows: TGTGCCAGCAGCCCGTTACCAGGGGTAGCATACGATGAGCAGTTCTTC.

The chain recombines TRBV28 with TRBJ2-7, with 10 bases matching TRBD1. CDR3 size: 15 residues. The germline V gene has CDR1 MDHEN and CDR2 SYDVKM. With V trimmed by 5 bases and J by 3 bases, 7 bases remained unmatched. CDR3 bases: TGTGCCAGCAGTATATCCGGGACAGGGGTCTACGAGCAGTACTTC. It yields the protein CASSISGTGVYEQYF.

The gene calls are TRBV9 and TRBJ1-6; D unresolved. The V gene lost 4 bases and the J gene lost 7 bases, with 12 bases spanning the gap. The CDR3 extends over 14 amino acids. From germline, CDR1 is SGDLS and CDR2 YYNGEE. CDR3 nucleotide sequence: TGTGCCAGCAGCTTGGCAGTAACAAATTCACCCCTCCACTTT. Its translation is CASSLAVTNSPLHF.

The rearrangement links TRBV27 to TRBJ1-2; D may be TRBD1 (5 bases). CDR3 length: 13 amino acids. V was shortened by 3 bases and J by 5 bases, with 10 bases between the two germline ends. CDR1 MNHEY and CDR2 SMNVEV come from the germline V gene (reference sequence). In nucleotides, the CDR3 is TGTGCCAGCAGTTTTACCAGGGAATATGGCTACACCTTC. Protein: CASSFTREYGYTF.

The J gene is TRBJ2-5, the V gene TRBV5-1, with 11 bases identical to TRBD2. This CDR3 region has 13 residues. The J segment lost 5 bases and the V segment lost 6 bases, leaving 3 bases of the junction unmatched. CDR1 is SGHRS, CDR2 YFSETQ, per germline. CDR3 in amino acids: CASIASGGETQYF. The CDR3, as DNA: TGCGCCAGCATAGCTAGCGGGGGGGAGACCCAGTACTTC.